These 10 T cell receptor beta chains originate from one sample sequenced in a study of cytomegalovirus exposure and HLA in healthy donors. Both 60 Vbeta primers and 13 Jbeta primers went into the PCR. Libraries were prepared by immunoSEQ multiplex PCR; TCRdb keeps only in-frame clonotypes and omits some of them. The repertoire table contains 100,000 to 150,000 clones. The sample taken for sequencing was PBMCs. The receptor set was obtained from a woman in her thirties or forties in good health and CMV-seropositive.

The chain links TRBV6-1 to TRBJ2-1, with D maybe TRBD2 (6 bases). This CDR3 region has 16 residues. Germline CDR1 and CDR2: MNHNS and SASEGT. V lost 2 bases and J 0 bases, leaving 11 bases between the germline ends. The CDR3 sequence is CASSEFTGVSYNEQFF. DNA of the CDR3: TGTGCCAGCAGTGAATTTACGGGAGTCTCCTACAATGAGCAGTTCTTC.

The rearrangement uses TRBV6-1 and TRBJ2-2; D possibly corresponds to TRBD2 (6 bases). With 1 base removed from V and 7 bases from J, the gap between germline ends came to 10 bases. From germline, CDR1 is MNHNS and CDR2 SASEGT. The CDR3 has 14 residues. The CDR3 reads CASSEVWRGGELFF. As DNA, the CDR3 is TGTGCCAGCAGTGAAGTCTGGAGGGGCGGGGAGCTGTTTTTT.

This chain connects TRBV7-9 to TRBJ1-5; 8 bases are shared with TRBD1. Germline values: CDR1 SEHNR, CDR2 FQNEAQ (reference sequence). Trimming cost V 5 bases and J 5 bases; bases outside gene matches: 5. The CDR3 consists of 14 residues. Here the CDR3 reads CASSTDRAYQPQHF. The CDR3 DNA reads as TGTGCCAGCAGCACGGACAGGGCTTATCAGCCCCAGCATTTT.

The chain has TRBV28 and TRBJ1-2; D is possibly TRBD1 (5 bases). This CDR3 comprises 15 residues. V was pared by 5 bases and J by 8 bases, with 21 bases between. The germline V gene encodes CDR1 MDHEN and CDR2 SYDVKM. The CDR3 nucleotides are TGTGCCAGCAGTCTCCTGGTGCGGGGGGGGAGCGGCTACACCTTC. This translates into CASSLLVRGGSGYTF.

CDR3 nucleotides: TGTGCCAGCAGCTCGGCCCGAGGGGGTGCTTTCTTT. Translating gives CASSSARGGAFF. The chain uses TRBV5-8 and TRBJ1-1; possible D gene TRBD1, 6 bases. The V end was cut by 3 bases, the J end by 11 bases, with 14 bases between. The CDR3 sequence is 12 residues long. From germline, CDR1 is SGHTS and CDR2 YDEGEE.

The chain is built from TRBV10-2 and TRBJ1-1; possibly TRBD1 for D (5 bases). This CDR3 has 13 residues. V was pared by 6 bases and J by 1 base, with 9 bases between. Germline loops: CDR1 WSHSY, CDR2 SAAADI. CDR3 loop: CASSLTGNTEAFF. The CDR3, as DNA: TGCGCCAGCAGCCTCACAGGGAACACTGAAGCTTTCTTT.

The rearrangement links TRBV10-3 to TRBJ1-4; 9 bases align to TRBD1. CDR3 length: 15 residues. Unmatched junction bases numbered 7, after V lost 5 bases and J lost 6 bases. CDR1 ENHRY and CDR2 SYGVKD come from the germline V gene. The CDR3 reads CAISPRQGGDEKLFF. CDR3 coding DNA: TGTGCCATCAGTCCTCGACAGGGGGGGGATGAAAAACTGTTTTTT.

This rearrangement joins TRBV29-1 to TRBJ1-4, with 9 bases fitting TRBD1. V dropped 7 bases and J dropped 6; count of bases not matched to a gene: 6. Per germline, CDR1 SQVTM and CDR2 ANQGSEA. CDR3 length: 13 residues. CDR3 loop: CSATGTGHEKLFF. The CDR3 DNA reads TGCAGCGCTACCGGGACAGGGCATGAAAAACTGTTTTTT.

The rearrangement joins TRBV14 to TRBJ2-7, with a tentative D call TRBD1 (6 bases). This CDR3 spans 15 amino acids. V was clipped by 2 bases and J by 5 bases, with 16 bases between them. The germline CDR1 and CDR2 sequences are SGHDN and FVKESK. CDR3 DNA sequence: TGTGCCAGCAGCCAATTGCAGGGGACATTCAACGAGCAGTACTTC. Protein: CASSQLQGTFNEQYF.

This sequence joins TRBV28 and TRBJ1-5, with D perhaps matching TRBD1 (5 bases). The V end was cut by 7 bases, the J end by 15 bases, with 19 bases between. Germline V gene data show CDR1 as MDHEN and CDR2 as SYDVKM. The CDR3 contains 12 residues. The CDR3 DNA follows: TGTGCCAGCACCCCGACCTGGGGGGGGATGCATTTT. Residues: CASTPTWGGMHF. The full variable domain, in which reference TRBV28 and TRBJ1-5 provide the parts outside the CDR3, is DVKVTQSSRYLVKRTGEKVFLECVQDMDHENMFWYRQDPGLGLRLIYFSYDVKMKEKGDIPEGYSVSREKKERFSLILESASTNQTSMYLCASTPTWGGMHFGDGTRLSIL.